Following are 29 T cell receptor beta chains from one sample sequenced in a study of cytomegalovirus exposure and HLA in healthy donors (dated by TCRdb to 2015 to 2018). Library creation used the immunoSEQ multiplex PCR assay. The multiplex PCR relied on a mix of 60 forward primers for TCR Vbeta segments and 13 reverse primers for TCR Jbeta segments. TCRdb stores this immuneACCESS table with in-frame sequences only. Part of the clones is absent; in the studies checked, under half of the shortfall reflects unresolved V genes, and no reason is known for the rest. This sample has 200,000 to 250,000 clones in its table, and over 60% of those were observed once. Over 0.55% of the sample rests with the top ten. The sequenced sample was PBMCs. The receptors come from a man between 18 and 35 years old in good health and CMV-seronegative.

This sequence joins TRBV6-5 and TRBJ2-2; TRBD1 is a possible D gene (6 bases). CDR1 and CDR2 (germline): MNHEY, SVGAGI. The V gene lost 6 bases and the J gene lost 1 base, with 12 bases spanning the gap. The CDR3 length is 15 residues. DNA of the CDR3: TGTGCCAGCAGAACAGGGAACCTGAACACCGGGGAGCTGTTTTTT. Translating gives CASRTGNLNTGELFF.

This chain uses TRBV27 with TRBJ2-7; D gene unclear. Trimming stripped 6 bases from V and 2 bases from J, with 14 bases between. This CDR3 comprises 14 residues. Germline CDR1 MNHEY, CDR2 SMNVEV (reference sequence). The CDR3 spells CASSPPTKTYEQYF. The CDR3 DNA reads TGTGCCAGCAGCCCCCCTACGAAAACCTACGAGCAGTACTTC.

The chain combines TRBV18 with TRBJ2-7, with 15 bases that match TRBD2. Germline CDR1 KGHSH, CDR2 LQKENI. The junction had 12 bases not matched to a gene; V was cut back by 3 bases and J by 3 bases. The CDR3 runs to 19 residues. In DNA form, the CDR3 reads TGTGCCAGCTCACCCTTCCCCGGACTAGCGGGAGGGCTTAGCTACGAGCAGTACTTC. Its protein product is CASSPFPGLAGGLSYEQYF.

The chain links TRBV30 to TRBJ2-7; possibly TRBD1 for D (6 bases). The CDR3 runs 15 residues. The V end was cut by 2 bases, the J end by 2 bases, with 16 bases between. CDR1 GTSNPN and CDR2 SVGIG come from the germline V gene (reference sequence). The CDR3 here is CAWSPDRPPPYEQYF. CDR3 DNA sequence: TGTGCCTGGAGTCCAGACAGGCCCCCCCCCTACGAGCAGTACTTC.

The CDR3 region is CASRTGLTSTDTQYF. CDR3 DNA: TGCGCCAGCCGGACGGGACTAACCAGCACAGATACGCAGTATTTT. The chain recombines TRBV5-1 with TRBJ2-3; 7 bases match TRBD2. Losses at the gene ends were 7 bases for V and 0 bases for J; bases not matched to a gene: 8. Looked up from germline, CDR1 is SGHRS and CDR2 is YFSETQ. The length of the CDR3 is 15 residues.

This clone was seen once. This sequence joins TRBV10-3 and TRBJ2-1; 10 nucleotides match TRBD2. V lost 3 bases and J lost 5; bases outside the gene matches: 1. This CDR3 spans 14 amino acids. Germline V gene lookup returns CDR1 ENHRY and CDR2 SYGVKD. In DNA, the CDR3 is TGTGCCATCAGTGAAGGACTAGCGGACAATGAGCAGTTCTTC. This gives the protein CAISEGLADNEQFF.

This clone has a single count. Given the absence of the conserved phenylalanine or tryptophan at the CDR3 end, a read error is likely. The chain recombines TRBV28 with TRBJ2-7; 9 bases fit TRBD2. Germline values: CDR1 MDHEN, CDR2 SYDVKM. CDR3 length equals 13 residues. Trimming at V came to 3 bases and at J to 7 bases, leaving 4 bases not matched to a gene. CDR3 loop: CASSFTSGGEQYL. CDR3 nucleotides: TGTGCCAGCAGTTTCACCAGCGGGGGGGAGCAGTACCTC.

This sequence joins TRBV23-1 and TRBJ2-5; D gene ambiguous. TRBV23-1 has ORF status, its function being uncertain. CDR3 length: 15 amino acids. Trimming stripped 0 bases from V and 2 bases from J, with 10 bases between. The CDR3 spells CASSQSRPQQETQYF. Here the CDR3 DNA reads TGCGCCAGCAGTCAATCGAGGCCACAACAAGAGACCCAGTACTTC.

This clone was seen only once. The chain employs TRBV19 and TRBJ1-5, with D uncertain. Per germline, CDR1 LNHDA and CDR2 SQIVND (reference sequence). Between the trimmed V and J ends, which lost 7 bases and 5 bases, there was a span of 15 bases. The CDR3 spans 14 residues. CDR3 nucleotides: TGTGCCAGTAACATGGGCACAGATCATCAGCCCCAGCATTTT. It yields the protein CASNMGTDHQPQHF. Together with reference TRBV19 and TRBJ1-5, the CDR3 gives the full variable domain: DGGITQSPKYLFRKEGQNVTLSCEQNLNHDAMYWYRQDPGQGLRLIYYSQIVNDFQKGDIAEGYSVSREKKESFPLTVTSAQKNPTAFYLCASNMGTDHQPQHFGDGTRLSIL.

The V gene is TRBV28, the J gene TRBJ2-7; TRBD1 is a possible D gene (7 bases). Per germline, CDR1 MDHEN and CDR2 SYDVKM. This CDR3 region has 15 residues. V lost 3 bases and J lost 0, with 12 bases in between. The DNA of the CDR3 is TGTGCCAGCAGTTTGGGGGGACAGAGCTCCTACGAGCAGTACTTC. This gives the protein CASSLGGQSSYEQYF.

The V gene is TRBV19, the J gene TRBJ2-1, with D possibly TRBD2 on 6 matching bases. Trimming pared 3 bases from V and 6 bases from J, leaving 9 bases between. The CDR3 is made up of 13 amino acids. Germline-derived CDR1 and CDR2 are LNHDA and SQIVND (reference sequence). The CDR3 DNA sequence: TGTGCCAGTAGTATCGGGGAGGTCAATGAGCAGTTCTTC. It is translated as CASSIGEVNEQFF.

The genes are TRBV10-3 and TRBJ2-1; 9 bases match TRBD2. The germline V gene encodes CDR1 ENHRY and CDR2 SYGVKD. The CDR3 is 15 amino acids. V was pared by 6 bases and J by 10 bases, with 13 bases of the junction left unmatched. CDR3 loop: CAISLFGGRGGEQFF. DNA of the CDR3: TGTGCCATCAGCCTTTTTGGCGGGAGGGGAGGCGAGCAGTTCTTC.

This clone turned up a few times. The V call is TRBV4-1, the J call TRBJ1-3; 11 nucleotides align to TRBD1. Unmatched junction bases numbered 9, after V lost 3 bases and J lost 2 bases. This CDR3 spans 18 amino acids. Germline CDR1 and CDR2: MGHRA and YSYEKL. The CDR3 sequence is CASSHYYGQGAPGNTIYF. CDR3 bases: TGCGCCAGCAGCCATTACTACGGACAGGGGGCGCCTGGAAACACCATATATTTT.

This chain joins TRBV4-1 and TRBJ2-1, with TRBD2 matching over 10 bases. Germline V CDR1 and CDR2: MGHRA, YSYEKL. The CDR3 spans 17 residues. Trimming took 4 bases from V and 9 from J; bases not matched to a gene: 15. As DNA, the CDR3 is TGCGCCAGCAGCCTTATCCTCGGTATAGCGGGAGGTCTTGAGCAGTTCTTC. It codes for CASSLILGIAGGLEQFF.

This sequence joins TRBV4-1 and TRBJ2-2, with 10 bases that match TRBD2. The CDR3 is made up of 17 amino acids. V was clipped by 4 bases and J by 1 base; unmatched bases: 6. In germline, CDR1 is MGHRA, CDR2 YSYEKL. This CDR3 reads CASSPIAGGRNTGELFF. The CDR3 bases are TGCGCCAGCAGCCCTATAGCGGGAGGAAGGAACACCGGGGAGCTGTTTTTT.

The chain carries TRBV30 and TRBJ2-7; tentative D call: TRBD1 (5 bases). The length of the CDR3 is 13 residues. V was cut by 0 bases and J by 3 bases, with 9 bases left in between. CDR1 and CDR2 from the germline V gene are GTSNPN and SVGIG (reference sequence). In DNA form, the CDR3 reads TGTGCCTGGAGTGTAAGGCAGGGCTACGAGCAGTACTTC. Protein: CAWSVRQGYEQYF.

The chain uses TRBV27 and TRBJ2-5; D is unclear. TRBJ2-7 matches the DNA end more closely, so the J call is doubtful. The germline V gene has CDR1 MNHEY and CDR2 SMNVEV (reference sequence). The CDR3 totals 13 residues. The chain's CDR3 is CASSLWSWGEQYF. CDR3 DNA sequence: TGTGCCAGCAGTTTATGGTCCTGGGGCGAGCAGTACTTC.

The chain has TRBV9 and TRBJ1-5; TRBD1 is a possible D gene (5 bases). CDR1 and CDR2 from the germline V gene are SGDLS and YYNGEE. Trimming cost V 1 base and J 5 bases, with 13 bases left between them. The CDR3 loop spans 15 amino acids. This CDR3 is CASSVSGQPYQPQHF. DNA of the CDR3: TGTGCCAGCAGCGTAAGTGGACAACCCTATCAGCCCCAGCATTTT.

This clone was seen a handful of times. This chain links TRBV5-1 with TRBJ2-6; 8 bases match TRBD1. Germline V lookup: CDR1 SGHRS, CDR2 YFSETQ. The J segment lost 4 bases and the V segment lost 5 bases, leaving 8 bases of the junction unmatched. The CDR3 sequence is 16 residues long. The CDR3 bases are TGCGCCAGCAGAAATCAGGGGGCGCAAGGGGCCAACGTCCTGACTTTC. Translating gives CASRNQGAQGANVLTF.

DNA for the CDR3: TGCGCCAGCAGCCCGGAGAAGGCGTTGACGGACACCGGGGAGCTGTTTTTT. Its protein is CASSPEKALTDTGELFF. The chain is built from TRBV5-1 and TRBJ2-2; no clear D. The CDR3 runs 17 residues. V shed 4 bases and J shed 3 bases, with 19 bases lying between them. Germline V CDR1 and CDR2: SGHRS, YFSETQ.

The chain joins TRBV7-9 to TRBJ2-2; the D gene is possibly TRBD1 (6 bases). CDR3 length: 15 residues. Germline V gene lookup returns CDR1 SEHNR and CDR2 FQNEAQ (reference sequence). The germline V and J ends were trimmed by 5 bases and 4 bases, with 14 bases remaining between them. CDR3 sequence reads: CASSRQVNPTGELFF. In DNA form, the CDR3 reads TGTGCCAGCAGCCGACAGGTGAACCCCACCGGGGAGCTGTTTTTT.

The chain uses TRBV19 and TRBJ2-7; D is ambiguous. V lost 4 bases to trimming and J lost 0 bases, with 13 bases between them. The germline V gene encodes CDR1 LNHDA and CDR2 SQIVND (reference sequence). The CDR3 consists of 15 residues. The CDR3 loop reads CASSTSTGYSYEQYF. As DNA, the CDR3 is TGTGCCAGTAGTACCTCGACCGGGTACTCCTACGAGCAGTACTTC.

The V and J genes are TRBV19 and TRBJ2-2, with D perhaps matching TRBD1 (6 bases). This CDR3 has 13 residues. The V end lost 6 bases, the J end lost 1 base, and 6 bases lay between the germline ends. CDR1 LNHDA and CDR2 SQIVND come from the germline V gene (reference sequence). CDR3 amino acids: CASRGQNTGELFF. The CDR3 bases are TGTGCCAGTAGGGGACAGAACACCGGGGAGCTGTTTTTT.

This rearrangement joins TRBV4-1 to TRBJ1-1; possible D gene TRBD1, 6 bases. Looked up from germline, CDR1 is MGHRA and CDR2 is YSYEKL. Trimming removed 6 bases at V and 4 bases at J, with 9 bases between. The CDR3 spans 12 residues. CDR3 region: CASRKGGTEAFF. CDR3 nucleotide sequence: TGCGCCAGCAGGAAAGGGGGCACTGAAGCTTTCTTT.

The CDR3 reads CASSYWLAGNTDTQYF. For the CDR3, the DNA is TGTGCCAGCAGTTACTGGCTAGCGGGAAACACAGATACGCAGTATTTT. V is TRBV6-5 and J is TRBJ2-3; TRBD2 matches 9 bases. The CDR3 has 16 residues. The J segment lost 2 bases and the V segment lost 1 base, leaving 4 bases of the junction unmatched. In germline, CDR1 is MNHEY, CDR2 SVGAGI.

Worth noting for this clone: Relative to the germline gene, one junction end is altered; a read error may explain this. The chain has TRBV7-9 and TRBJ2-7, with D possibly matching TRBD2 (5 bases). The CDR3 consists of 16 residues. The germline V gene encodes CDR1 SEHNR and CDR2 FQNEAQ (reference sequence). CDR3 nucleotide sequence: TGTTCCAGCAGCTTAGAGGTTGTCGGGAAAACCTACGAGCAGTACTTC. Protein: CSSSLEVVGKTYEQYF.

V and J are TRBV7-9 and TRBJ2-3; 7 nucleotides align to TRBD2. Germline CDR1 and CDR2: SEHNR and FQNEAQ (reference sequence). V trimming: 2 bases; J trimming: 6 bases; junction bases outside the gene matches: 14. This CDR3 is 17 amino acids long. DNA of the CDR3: TGTGCCAGCAGCTTATTAGGGGACTCCCGTAGCGGGGATACGCAGTATTTT. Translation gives CASSLLGDSRSGDTQYF.

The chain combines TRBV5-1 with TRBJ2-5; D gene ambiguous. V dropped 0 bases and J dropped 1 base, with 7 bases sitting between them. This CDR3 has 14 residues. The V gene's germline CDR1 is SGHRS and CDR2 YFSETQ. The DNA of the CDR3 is TGCGCCAGCAGCTTGGTTCAGGCCCAAGAGACCCAGTACTTC. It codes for CASSLVQAQETQYF.

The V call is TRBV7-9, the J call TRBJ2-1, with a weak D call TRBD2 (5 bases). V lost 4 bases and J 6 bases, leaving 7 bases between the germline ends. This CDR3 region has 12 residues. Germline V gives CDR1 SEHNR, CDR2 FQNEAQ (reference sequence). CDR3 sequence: CASSSDCNEQFF. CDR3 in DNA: TGTGCCAGCAGCTCGGACTGCAATGAGCAGTTCTTC.